The source of this TCR delta chain is a study of gamma-delta chains in newborns, infants, children. Whole-study context: Polyclonal expansion of innate γδ T cells after birth follows microbial exposure.

This clone was picked up a small number of times. It differs at one base from a far larger clone, so likely a read error. TCRdb repeated clone calling on the reads with CATT. Here the sample spans about 4,500 delta-chain clones, 2.5% to 3.5% being singletons. This TCR came from a child who was a newborn, infant or young child, either healthy, febrile or measles-vaccinated (not recorded which). The sequenced material came from blood.

CDR3 region: CACDTVGATPSSWDTRQMFF. CDR3 DNA sequence: TGTGCCTGTGACACCGTGGGGGCTACGCCGAGCTCCTGGGACACCCGACAGATGTTTTTC. The chain couples TRDV2 to TRDJ3; D is possibly TRDD3 (6 bases). This CDR3 region has 20 residues. Germline CDR1 is GEAIGNYY and CDR2 is EKD. The V end lost 0 bases, the J end lost 0 bases, and 17 bases lay between the germline ends.